Listed below are T cell receptor beta chains from one sample, sequenced in a study of T cell responses to AZD1222 COVID-19 vaccine. Clones were read by immunoSEQ multiplex PCR, and TCRdb kept only the in-frame ones, dropping some. This sample has around 150,000 clones, with 92% found just once. Sequenced material: peripheral blood, taken 28 days after the second AZD1222 dose. The receptors were sampled from an adult who received the AZD1222 COVID-19 vaccine. Both conserved end residues are part of each CDR3. Each record gives: CDR3 protein, CDR3 DNA, V gene, J gene, D gene, clone size. The D gene is left open where the match is weak. For some rows the clone size is stated as once, few or many, or as a class when expanded; others skip it.

cdr3_aa: CAWSGGDSQTQYF
cdr3_nt: TGTGCCTGGAGTGGAGGGGACAGTCAGACCCAGTACTTC
v_call: TRBV30
j_call: TRBJ2-5
d_call: TRBD1
clone_size: NA

cdr3_aa: CASSKTGGLFYEQYF
cdr3_nt: TGTGCCAGTAGTAAGACAGGGGGCCTCTTCTACGAGCAGTACTTC
v_call: TRBV19
j_call: TRBJ2-7
d_call: TRBD1
clone_size: NA

cdr3_aa: CSASGQTFAGRGQKLFF
cdr3_nt: TGCAGTGCTAGTGGACAGACCTTCGCGGGGCGAGGGCAAAAACTGTTTTTT
v_call: TRBV20-1
j_call: TRBJ1-4
d_call: NA
clone_size: NA

cdr3_aa: CASSSGVGPGGIEQYF
cdr3_nt: TGTGCCAGCAGCTCCGGGGTTGGGCCGGGAGGTATAGAGCAGTACTTC
v_call: TRBV5-6
j_call: TRBJ2-7
d_call: TRBD2
clone_size: NA

cdr3_aa: CASSGTATTFNQPQHF
cdr3_nt: TGTGCCAGCTCCGGGACAGCGACGACCTTCAATCAGCCCCAGCATTTT
v_call: TRBV2
j_call: TRBJ1-5
d_call: TRBD1
clone_size: NA

cdr3_aa: CASSQDSSSGNTIYF
cdr3_nt: TGTGCCAGCAGCCAAGACAGCTCTTCTGGAAACACCATATATTTT
v_call: TRBV3-1/TRBV3-2
j_call: TRBJ1-3
d_call: NA
clone_size: NA

cdr3_aa: CASWGPVVEAFF
cdr3_nt: TGTGCCAGCTGGGGTCCGGTAGTCGAAGCTTTCTTT
v_call: TRBV6-5
j_call: TRBJ1-1
d_call: NA
clone_size: NA

cdr3_aa: CASSLTGARDTEAFF
cdr3_nt: TGTGCCAGCAGCTTAACAGGGGCGAGGGACACTGAAGCTTTCTTT
v_call: TRBV7-9
j_call: TRBJ1-1
d_call: TRBD1
clone_size: NA

cdr3_aa: CASSFWSGGLTDTQYF
cdr3_nt: TGTGCCAGCAGTTTCTGGTCCGGGGGCTTAACAGATACGCAGTATTTT
v_call: TRBV28
j_call: TRBJ2-3
d_call: NA
clone_size: NA

cdr3_aa: CSVPDHGYTF
cdr3_nt: TGCAGCGTTCCCGACCATGGCTACACCTTC
v_call: TRBV29-1
j_call: TRBJ1-2
d_call: NA
clone_size: NA

cdr3_aa: CASSLEVAVLKAFF
cdr3_nt: TGTGCCAGCAGCTTGGAGGTGGCGGTGTTGAAAGCTTTCTTT
v_call: TRBV5-8
j_call: TRBJ1-1
d_call: NA
clone_size: NA

cdr3_aa: CASSLRDRGHSPLHF
cdr3_nt: TGTGCCAGCAGTTTACGGGACAGGGGCCACTCACCCCTCCACTTT
v_call: TRBV6-6
j_call: TRBJ1-6
d_call: TRBD1
clone_size: NA

cdr3_aa: CASRDTGEGNQPQHF
cdr3_nt: TGTGCCAGTAGGGACACAGGGGAAGGCAATCAGCCCCAGCATTTT
v_call: TRBV19
j_call: TRBJ1-5
d_call: TRBD1
clone_size: few

cdr3_aa: CASSPGASKGYEQYF
cdr3_nt: TGTGCCAGCTCACCGGGGGCGTCAAAGGGCTACGAGCAGTACTTC
v_call: TRBV18
j_call: TRBJ2-7
d_call: NA
clone_size: NA

cdr3_aa: CASSHRDREGPLHF
cdr3_nt: TGTGCCAGCAGCCATCGGGACAGGGAAGGCCCCCTCCACTTT
v_call: TRBV3-1/TRBV3-2
j_call: TRBJ1-6
d_call: TRBD1
clone_size: NA

cdr3_aa: CSVVDPGPTYNEQFF
cdr3_nt: TGCAGCGTTGTGGATCCAGGGCCAACCTACAATGAGCAGTTCTTC
v_call: TRBV29-1
j_call: TRBJ2-1
d_call: NA
clone_size: NA

cdr3_aa: CASGGGLADNEQFF
cdr3_nt: TGTGCCAGCGGGGGTGGACTAGCGGACAATGAGCAGTTCTTC
v_call: TRBV6-5
j_call: TRBJ2-1
d_call: TRBD2
clone_size: NA

cdr3_aa: CSAATPKKLFF
cdr3_nt: TGCAGTGCCGCAACGCCGAAAAAACTGTTTTTT
v_call: TRBV20-1
j_call: TRBJ1-4
d_call: NA
clone_size: NA

cdr3_aa: CASSRLAWAGQAFF
cdr3_nt: TGTGCCAGCAGCCGACTTGCGTGGGCAGGGCAAGCTTTCTTT
v_call: TRBV11-2
j_call: TRBJ1-1
d_call: NA
clone_size: NA

cdr3_aa: CASQGQGNTEAFF
cdr3_nt: TGCGCCAGCCAAGGACAGGGGAACACTGAAGCTTTCTTT
v_call: TRBV5-1
j_call: TRBJ1-1
d_call: TRBD1
clone_size: NA

cdr3_aa: CASTTAGHNQPQHF
cdr3_nt: TGTGCCAGCACCACGGCCGGACATAATCAGCCCCAGCATTTT
v_call: TRBV27
j_call: TRBJ1-5
d_call: NA
clone_size: NA

cdr3_aa: CASSYPDRGPGNTIYF
cdr3_nt: TGTGCCAGCAGTTACCCGGACAGGGGGCCTGGAAACACCATATATTTT
v_call: TRBV6-2/TRBV6-3
j_call: TRBJ1-3
d_call: TRBD1
clone_size: NA

cdr3_aa: CASSLQGRDGYTF
cdr3_nt: TGCGCCAGCAGCTTACAGGGTAGGGATGGCTACACCTTC
v_call: TRBV5-1
j_call: TRBJ1-2
d_call: NA
clone_size: NA

cdr3_aa: CASSYSSGALGNTIYF
cdr3_nt: TGTGCCAGCAGTTACTCGAGTGGAGCTTTGGGAAACACCATATATTTT
v_call: TRBV6-2/TRBV6-3
j_call: TRBJ1-3
d_call: NA
clone_size: NA

cdr3_aa: CASSSPASGSYEQFF
cdr3_nt: TGTGCCAGTAGTTCCCCGGCTAGCGGGAGCTATGAGCAGTTCTTC
v_call: TRBV19
j_call: TRBJ2-1
d_call: TRBD2
clone_size: NA

cdr3_aa: CASSLVDRGYNEQFF
cdr3_nt: TGCGCCAGCAGCTTGGTGGACAGGGGATACAATGAGCAGTTCTTC
v_call: TRBV5-1
j_call: TRBJ2-1
d_call: TRBD1
clone_size: NA

cdr3_aa: CASSPRVGYEQYF
cdr3_nt: TGTGCCAGCAGCCCTAGGGTTGGCTACGAGCAGTACTTC
v_call: TRBV27
j_call: TRBJ2-7
d_call: NA
clone_size: NA

cdr3_aa: CASSGRTGEEETQYF
cdr3_nt: TGTGCCAGCAGCGGACGGACAGGGGAGGAAGAGACCCAGTACTTC
v_call: TRBV9
j_call: TRBJ2-5
d_call: TRBD1
clone_size: NA

cdr3_aa: CASSYADYYNEQFF
cdr3_nt: TGTGCCAGCAGTTACGCGGATTACTACAATGAGCAGTTCTTC
v_call: TRBV28
j_call: TRBJ2-1
d_call: NA
clone_size: once

cdr3_aa: CASSSWTATNEKLFF
cdr3_nt: TGTGCCAGCAGTTCCTGGACAGCAACTAATGAAAAACTGTTTTTT
v_call: TRBV6-9
j_call: TRBJ1-4
d_call: NA
clone_size: NA

cdr3_aa: CASSRPGGGNTGELFF
cdr3_nt: TGTGCCAGCAGTAGACCGGGTGGGGGGAACACCGGGGAGCTGTTTTTT
v_call: TRBV28
j_call: TRBJ2-2
d_call: NA
clone_size: NA

cdr3_aa: CASSRDRGGSGELFF
cdr3_nt: TGCGCCAGCAGCCGGGACAGGGGAGGTAGCGGGGAGCTGTTTTTT
v_call: TRBV4-3
j_call: TRBJ2-2
d_call: TRBD1
clone_size: NA

cdr3_aa: CATSRDAGRAGAGELFF
cdr3_nt: TGTGCCACCAGCAGAGACGCGGGCAGGGCAGGAGCCGGGGAGCTGTTTTTT
v_call: TRBV15
j_call: TRBJ2-2
d_call: NA
clone_size: NA

cdr3_aa: CASSPYRDSSNTEAFF
cdr3_nt: TGTGCCAGCAGCCCTTATAGGGACAGTTCTAACACTGAAGCTTTCTTT
v_call: TRBV4-2
j_call: TRBJ1-1
d_call: TRBD1
clone_size: NA

cdr3_aa: CASSEEQGPGAYEQYF
cdr3_nt: TGTGCCAGCAGTGAGGAACAGGGACCGGGGGCCTACGAGCAGTACTTC
v_call: TRBV2
j_call: TRBJ2-7
d_call: NA
clone_size: NA

cdr3_aa: CASSLDSEQFF
cdr3_nt: TGCGCCAGCAGCTTGGACTCTGAGCAGTTCTTC
v_call: TRBV5-1
j_call: TRBJ2-1
d_call: NA
clone_size: NA

cdr3_aa: CASSLDGTGVAPSGNTIYF
cdr3_nt: TGCGCCAGCAGCTTGGACGGGACAGGGGTCGCCCCCTCTGGAAACACCATATATTTT
v_call: TRBV5-1
j_call: TRBJ1-3
d_call: TRBD1
clone_size: NA

cdr3_aa: CSASPRKYF
cdr3_nt: TGCAGTGCTAGCCCGAGGAAGTACTTC
v_call: TRBV20-1
j_call: TRBJ2-5
d_call: NA
clone_size: NA

cdr3_aa: CASSSDLVGGANVLTF
cdr3_nt: TGTGCCAGCAGTTCCGATTTAGTGGGTGGGGCCAACGTCCTGACTTTC
v_call: TRBV6-5
j_call: TRBJ2-6
d_call: NA
clone_size: NA

cdr3_aa: CASDLAGERNEQFF
cdr3_nt: TGTGCCAGTGATCTAGCGGGAGAACGGAATGAGCAGTTCTTC
v_call: TRBV19
j_call: TRBJ2-1
d_call: TRBD2
clone_size: NA

cdr3_aa: CSVAGNSNQPQHF
cdr3_nt: TGCAGCGTTGCAGGGAATAGCAATCAGCCCCAGCATTTT
v_call: TRBV29-1
j_call: TRBJ1-5
d_call: NA
clone_size: NA

cdr3_aa: CASSQTVPPYNEQFF
cdr3_nt: TGTGCCAGCAGCCAGACGGTTCCCCCGTACAATGAGCAGTTCTTC
v_call: TRBV4-2
j_call: TRBJ2-1
d_call: NA
clone_size: NA

cdr3_aa: CASSSQGSRNTIYF
cdr3_nt: TGTGCCAGCAGTTCTCAGGGGTCTCGGAACACCATATATTTT
v_call: TRBV2
j_call: TRBJ1-3
d_call: NA
clone_size: once

cdr3_aa: CASSLEQGFGNTIYF
cdr3_nt: TGTGCCAGCAGCTTAGAGCAGGGCTTTGGAAACACCATATATTTT
v_call: TRBV7-6
j_call: TRBJ1-3
d_call: NA
clone_size: NA